The 17 T cell receptor beta chains reported below all come from one sample, sequenced in a study of cytomegalovirus exposure and HLA in healthy donors. Use of 60 Vbeta and 13 Jbeta primers characterized the PCR. The table came from immunoSEQ multiplex PCR; TCRdb's copy has only in-frame clones and leaves some out. The data contain approximately 100,000 clones, 74% of them singletons. Sample: PBMCs. The receptors shown here come from a man in his fifties or sixties in good health and CMV-seropositive.

This sequence joins TRBV5-1 and TRBJ2-1; TRBD2 agrees at 7 bases. This CDR3 region has 13 residues. Germline V gives CDR1 SGHRS, CDR2 YFSETQ. Trimming removed 4 bases from V and 5 bases from J; junction bases left unmatched: 3. CDR3 sequence: CASSRDYHNEQFF. The CDR3 DNA is TGCGCCAGCAGCCGGGACTATCACAATGAGCAGTTCTTC.

This clone appeared a few times. Different DNA sequences within this sample yield the same CDR3. The rearrangement uses TRBV2 and TRBJ2-7; TRBD1 matches at 7 bases. CDR1 SNHLY and CDR2 FYNNEI come from the germline V gene. The CDR3 extends over 12 amino acids. Losses at the gene ends were 4 bases for V and 7 bases for J; bases not matched to a gene: 4. The CDR3 loop is CASSGQGDEQYF. The CDR3 DNA reads as TGTGCCAGCAGTGGACAGGGAGATGAGCAGTACTTC. Looking up the rest from reference TRBV2 and TRBJ2-7 gives the full variable domain: EPEVTQTPSHQVTQMGQEVILRCVPISNHLYFYWYRQILGQKVEFLVSFYNNEISEKSEIFDDQFSVERPDGSNFTLKIRSTKLEDSAMYFCASSGQGDEQYFGPGTRLTVT.

The gene calls are TRBV6-1 and TRBJ1-5; weak D call: TRBD1 (6 bases). Germline V lookup: CDR1 MNHNS, CDR2 SASEGT. The V end lost 3 bases, the J end lost 6 bases, and 12 bases lay between the germline ends. The CDR3 sequence is 14 residues long. This chain's CDR3 is CASSDYRVGQPQHF. The CDR3 region has the DNA TGTGCCAGCAGTGATTACAGGGTAGGTCAGCCCCAGCATTTT.

This chain uses TRBV6-1 with TRBJ2-7, with D maybe TRBD2 (6 bases). CDR1 MNHNS and CDR2 SASEGT come from the germline V gene. Trimming took 4 bases from V and 3 from J, leaving 10 bases between them. The CDR3 extends over 13 amino acids. CDR3 amino acids: CASSGVEGYEQYF. The CDR3, as DNA: TGTGCCAGCAGTGGGGTGGAGGGCTACGAGCAGTACTTC.

Only a few counts were recorded for this clone. The V and J genes are TRBV30 and TRBJ1-3; D might be TRBD1 (6 bases). Per the germline V gene, CDR1 is GTSNPN and CDR2 is SVGIG (reference sequence). CDR3 length: 15 residues. Deletions cut 6 bases from V and 0 bases from J, with 15 bases between. The CDR3 DNA is TGTGCCTGCCAAGGGGGGGTTTTCTCTGGAAACACCATATATTTT. As protein: CACQGGVFSGNTIYF.

V and J are TRBV9 and TRBJ2-1, with 7 bases that match TRBD1. Germline loops: CDR1 SGDLS, CDR2 YYNGEE. This CDR3 contains 13 residues. V shed 3 bases, J shed 7 bases, and the junction held 4 bases outside the gene matches. The CDR3 sequence: CASSGTQGNEQFF. CDR3 coding DNA: TGTGCCAGCAGCGGAACACAGGGGAATGAGCAGTTCTTC.

The chain recombines TRBV2 with TRBJ2-5, with D possibly TRBD2 on 6 matching bases. V was cut by 5 bases and J by 3 bases, with 7 bases left in between. This CDR3 comprises 12 residues. Germline CDR1 reads SNHLY; CDR2 reads FYNNEI. CDR3 residues: CASSRLEETQYF. The CDR3 DNA is TGTGCCAGCAGTCGACTAGAAGAGACCCAGTACTTC.

The chain is built from TRBV6-1 and TRBJ1-2; D is unresolved. Trimming removed 1 base at V and 7 bases at J, with 7 bases between. Germline V gene data show CDR1 as MNHNS and CDR2 as SASEGT. The CDR3 contains 12 residues. The CDR3 reads CASSEGTAGYTF. CDR3 DNA sequence: TGTGCCAGCAGTGAAGGTACAGCTGGCTACACCTTC.

This clone was counted only a few times. The chain is built from TRBV29-1 and TRBJ1-2, with 9 bases identical to TRBD1. Per the germline V gene, CDR1 is SQVTM and CDR2 is ANQGSEA. Losses at the gene ends were 6 bases for V and 4 bases for J; bases not matched to a gene: 6. CDR3 length: 13 residues. The CDR3 here is CSVRTGDGYGYTF. The DNA of the CDR3 is TGCAGCGTCCGGACAGGGGATGGCTATGGCTACACCTTC.

The count of this clone is one. V is TRBV10-3 and J is TRBJ2-5; 11 bases map to TRBD1. V gave up 5 bases and J gave up 4 bases; unmatched junction bases: 9. This CDR3 is 16 amino acids long. Germline values: CDR1 ENHRY, CDR2 SYGVKD. The CDR3 DNA is TGTGCCATCAGTTCGGCCCCCGGGACAGGGGGAGAGACCCAGTACTTC. Translating gives CAISSAPGTGGETQYF.

This sequence joins TRBV10-3 and TRBJ1-5; unclear D gene. The CDR3 consists of 14 residues. Germline V gives CDR1 ENHRY, CDR2 SYGVKD. Trimming took 8 bases from V and 4 from J, leaving 15 bases between them. The CDR3 here is CAIGSRELNQPQHF. The DNA of the CDR3 is TGTGCCATCGGGTCAAGGGAGTTGAATCAGCCCCAGCATTTT.

The chain has TRBV6-1 and TRBJ1-6; 7 bases match TRBD1. Germline CDR1 reads MNHNS; CDR2 reads SASEGT. CDR3 size: 14 residues. After removal of 6 bases from V and 8 bases from J, the junction contained 7 bases not matched to a gene. CDR3 protein: CASRNRDRDSPLHF. The CDR3 DNA follows: TGTGCCAGCAGGAACCGGGACAGAGATTCACCCCTCCACTTT.

This sequence joins TRBV9 and TRBJ2-7; 7 nucleotides match TRBD1. Germline V gene data show CDR1 as SGDLS and CDR2 as YYNGEE. CDR3 length equals 17 residues. The V segment lost 4 bases and the J segment 2 bases; nucleotides outside the gene matches: 15. CDR3 in amino acids: CASSLKFNGTDTYEQYF. The CDR3 nucleotides are TGTGCCAGCAGCCTGAAATTCAATGGGACAGATACCTACGAGCAGTACTTC. Full variable domain (remainder filled in from reference TRBV9 and TRBJ2-7): DSGVTQTPKHLITATGQRVTLRCSPRSGDLSVYWYQQSLDQGLQFLIQYYNGEERAKGNILERFSAQQFPDLHSELNLSSLELGDSALYFCASSLKFNGTDTYEQYFGPGTRLTVT.

In this sample, this clone is medium-sized (0.01 to 0.1%). The chain uses TRBV11-2 and TRBJ2-3; D might be TRBD1 (5 bases). Germline loops: CDR1 SGHAT, CDR2 FQNNGV. Between the trimmed V and J ends, which lost 1 base and 5 bases, there was a span of 7 bases. This CDR3 has 13 residues. The CDR3 sequence is CASSLGRGDTQYF. The CDR3 DNA reads TGTGCCAGCAGCTTAGGAAGGGGAGATACGCAGTATTTT. Together with reference TRBV11-2 and TRBJ2-3, the CDR3 gives the full variable domain: EAGVAQSPRYKIIEKRQSVAFWCNPISGHATLYWYQQILGQGPKLLIQFQNNGVVDDSQLPKDRFSAERLKGVDSTLKIQPAKLEDSAVYLCASSLGRGDTQYFGPGTRLTVL.

V and J are TRBV5-1 and TRBJ2-5, with a possible D match to TRBD1 (5 bases). Germline V lookup: CDR1 SGHRS, CDR2 YFSETQ. This CDR3 comprises 15 residues. Deletions cut 3 bases from V and 4 bases from J, with 16 bases between. The CDR3, as DNA: TGCGCCAGCAGCTCGTCTCAGGGCGTGCGAGAGACCCAGTACTTC. This translates into CASSSSQGVRETQYF.

The chain joins TRBV9 to TRBJ2-5, with a tentative D call TRBD2 (6 bases). This CDR3 has 14 residues. CDR1 and CDR2 (germline): SGDLS, YYNGEE. V was pared by 3 bases and J by 5 bases, with 14 bases between. This CDR3 reads CASSDRRGGETQYF. The CDR3 DNA reads TGTGCCAGCAGCGACCGGAGGGGTGGGGAGACCCAGTACTTC.

The chain recombines TRBV4-1 with TRBJ2-7; D gene ambiguous. The CDR3 sequence is 16 residues long. Germline CDR1 reads MGHRA; CDR2 reads YSYEKL. Trimming removed 1 base from V and 2 bases from J, with 15 bases in between. The CDR3 is CASSQVLPGLTYEQYF. The CDR3 coding sequence is TGCGCCAGCAGCCAAGTATTACCAGGTTTAACCTACGAGCAGTACTTC.